The rows below give T cell receptor beta chains drawn from one sample of a study of blood T cells in healthy people across ages. TCRdb analysed the 5' RACE reads with MiXCR anew, one entry per CDR3 protein. The table has over 1.5 million distinct CDR3 sequences, roughly 52% seen once. What was sequenced was blood. The receptors derive from a middle-aged woman in good health. Each CDR3 is given with its conserved first and last residue. Each record gives: CDR3 DNA, CDR3 protein, V gene, clone size, J gene, D gene. D genes are given only for firm matches. Where a row states a size, it is once, few, many or the class of an expanded clone; other rows omit it.

CDR3nt: TGTGCCAGCAGCGTAGACAACATCTGGGGCACAGATACGCAGTATTTT
CDR3aa: CASSVDNIWGTDTQYF
v_gene: TRBV9
abundance: NA
j_gene: TRBJ2-3
d_gene: NA

CDR3nt: TGCAGTGCTAGCCGGGAAAGCTCCTACAATGAGCAGTTCTTC
CDR3aa: CSASRESSYNEQFF
v_gene: TRBV20-1
abundance: few
j_gene: TRBJ2-1
d_gene: NA

CDR3nt: TGTGCCAGCAGCCCCCCAGGGGTATCGATTCAGTACTTC
CDR3aa: CASSPPGVSIQYF
v_gene: TRBV11-1
abundance: NA
j_gene: TRBJ2-4
d_gene: NA

CDR3nt: TGCGCCAGCAGCCCTGGAGGACAGGGGGGGGAGACCCAGTACTTC
CDR3aa: CASSPGGQGGETQYF
v_gene: TRBV4-3
abundance: NA
j_gene: TRBJ2-5
d_gene: TRBD1

CDR3nt: TGTGCCAGCAGGGCCGGCGCGACGACGTCCTACGAGCAGTACTTC
CDR3aa: CASRAGATTSYEQYF
v_gene: TRBV6-1
abundance: NA
j_gene: TRBJ2-7
d_gene: NA

CDR3nt: TGCAGTGCCCAGACAGGGGATAGCACAGATACGCAGTATTTT
CDR3aa: CSAQTGDSTDTQYF
v_gene: TRBV20-1
abundance: few
j_gene: TRBJ2-3
d_gene: TRBD1

CDR3nt: TGTGCCAGCAGCTCAAGTAGTATCACGCAGTATTTT
CDR3aa: CASSSSSITQYF
v_gene: TRBV7-6
abundance: NA
j_gene: TRBJ2-3
d_gene: NA

CDR3nt: TGTGCCAGCCAAGCCGACTACAATGAGCAGTTCTTC
CDR3aa: CASQADYNEQFF
v_gene: TRBV28
abundance: few
j_gene: TRBJ2-1
d_gene: NA

CDR3nt: TGTGCCATCAGCGAGGGGCGGAGTGGTGATGAGCAGTTCTTC
CDR3aa: CAISEGRSGDEQFF
v_gene: TRBV10-3
abundance: few
j_gene: TRBJ2-1
d_gene: NA

CDR3nt: TGTGCCAGCAGTTCCTCTGTCTTGGGGGCCTCCTATAATTCACCCCTCCACTTT
CDR3aa: CASSSSVLGASYNSPLHF
v_gene: TRBV27
abundance: NA
j_gene: TRBJ1-6
d_gene: NA

CDR3nt: TGCGCCAGCACCGCCCTTAGCGGTGCGTTGACAGATACGCAGTATTTT
CDR3aa: CASTALSGALTDTQYF
v_gene: TRBV5-1
abundance: NA
j_gene: TRBJ2-3
d_gene: NA

CDR3nt: TGTGCCACCAGTGCGGGGGCTGGGGCCAACGTCCTGACTTTC
CDR3aa: CATSAGAGANVLTF
v_gene: TRBV24-1
abundance: few
j_gene: TRBJ2-6
d_gene: NA

CDR3nt: TGCGCCAGCAGCTTGGGATACAGGGGGCGCGGAGAGGCCCAGTACTTC
CDR3aa: CASSLGYRGRGEAQYF
v_gene: TRBV5-1
abundance: NA
j_gene: TRBJ2-7
d_gene: TRBD1

CDR3nt: TGTGCCAGCAGCCGGAATAGCGGGGGGTCCAATGAGCAGTTCTTC
CDR3aa: CASSRNSGGSNEQFF
v_gene: TRBV14
abundance: NA
j_gene: TRBJ2-1
d_gene: TRBD2

CDR3nt: TGCAGCGTCGAAAGGACTAGCGGGGGGGAGACCCAGTACTTC
CDR3aa: CSVERTSGGETQYF
v_gene: TRBV29-1
abundance: few
j_gene: TRBJ2-5
d_gene: TRBD2

CDR3nt: TGTGCCAGCAGCCAAGTGTCTTTACTAGCGGGTACGCAGTATTTT
CDR3aa: CASSQVSLLAGTQYF
v_gene: TRBV14
abundance: NA
j_gene: TRBJ2-3
d_gene: TRBD2

CDR3nt: TGTGCCAGCAGTTCCCCCGGGGGCGGGGTATCCTACGAGCAGTACTTC
CDR3aa: CASSSPGGGVSYEQYF
v_gene: TRBV27
abundance: few
j_gene: TRBJ2-7
d_gene: NA

CDR3nt: TGCAGCGGCACACACATTGGGACAGACTACAAGGAGCAGTTCTTC
CDR3aa: CSGTHIGTDYKEQFF
v_gene: TRBV29-1
abundance: NA
j_gene: TRBJ2-1
d_gene: TRBD1

CDR3nt: TGTGCCGGCACGGCCGGCACACCGAGAGGAGAGCAGTTCTTC
CDR3aa: CAGTAGTPRGEQFF
v_gene: TRBV13
abundance: NA
j_gene: TRBJ2-1
d_gene: NA

CDR3nt: TGTGCCAGCAGTTTAGCCCAACTAGCGGGCCTGTACAATGAGCAGTTCTTC
CDR3aa: CASSLAQLAGLYNEQFF
v_gene: TRBV12-3/TRBV12-4
abundance: few
j_gene: TRBJ2-1
d_gene: TRBD2

CDR3nt: TGTGCCAGCAGCTTAGCGGCTAGCGGGGTGGGTGAGCAGTTCTTC
CDR3aa: CASSLAASGVGEQFF
v_gene: TRBV7-2
abundance: NA
j_gene: TRBJ2-1
d_gene: TRBD2

CDR3nt: TGCAGTGCACACGCAAGGGGAAACAACTATGGCTACACCTTC
CDR3aa: CSAHARGNNYGYTF
v_gene: TRBV20-1
abundance: NA
j_gene: TRBJ1-2
d_gene: NA

CDR3nt: TGTGCCAGCTCAAATTCAGCTGAAGCTTTCTTT
CDR3aa: CASSNSAEAFF
v_gene: TRBV18
abundance: NA
j_gene: TRBJ1-1
d_gene: NA

CDR3nt: TGCGCCAGCAGTCGAATCGGCGGGACAGGGGACAATGAGCGGTTCTTC
CDR3aa: CASSRIGGTGDNERFF
v_gene: TRBV5-1
abundance: NA
j_gene: TRBJ2-1
d_gene: TRBD1

CDR3nt: TGCGCCAGCAGCCCTAACAGGGGGCAGAACGGGGAGCTGTTTTTT
CDR3aa: CASSPNRGQNGELFF
v_gene: TRBV5-1
abundance: NA
j_gene: TRBJ2-2
d_gene: TRBD1

CDR3nt: TGTGCCAGCAGTGAAGACAACGGGGGGCGAGATTCACCCCTCCACTTT
CDR3aa: CASSEDNGGRDSPLHF
v_gene: TRBV25-1
abundance: few
j_gene: TRBJ1-6
d_gene: NA

CDR3nt: TGTGCCACCAGCCCGGGCCATGGCAGGCCCCCTCCTACCCAAGAGACCCAGTACTTC
CDR3aa: CATSPGHGRPPPTQETQYF
v_gene: TRBV15
abundance: NA
j_gene: TRBJ2-5
d_gene: NA

CDR3nt: TGCGCCAGCACCCGGACAGGGACCAACAATGAGCAGTTCTTC
CDR3aa: CASTRTGTNNEQFF
v_gene: TRBV5-1
abundance: once
j_gene: TRBJ2-1
d_gene: TRBD1

CDR3nt: TGCGGGGGGGAAAAAGCGGTAGGGGGAGAGACCCAGTACTTC
CDR3aa: CGGEKAVGGETQYF
v_gene: TRBV20-1
abundance: NA
j_gene: TRBJ2-5
d_gene: NA

CDR3nt: TGCAGTGCGGCGACCTTAGGGAATGAGCAGTACTTC
CDR3aa: CSAATLGNEQYF
v_gene: TRBV20-1
abundance: once
j_gene: TRBJ2-4
d_gene: NA

CDR3nt: TGCGCCAGCAGCTTGGCCGAGCTAGATACGCAGTATTTT
CDR3aa: CASSLAELDTQYF
v_gene: TRBV5-1
abundance: few
j_gene: TRBJ2-3
d_gene: NA

CDR3nt: TGTGCCAGCAATGGGGGAGACCGTGGCGGCTACACCTTC
CDR3aa: CASNGGDRGGYTF
v_gene: TRBV28
abundance: NA
j_gene: TRBJ1-2
d_gene: NA

CDR3nt: TGTGCCACTTTGGAGCGGGGGTTTCACAATGAGCAGTTCTTC
CDR3aa: CATLERGFHNEQFF
v_gene: TRBV6-5
abundance: NA
j_gene: TRBJ2-1
d_gene: TRBD2

CDR3nt: TGTGCCAGCAGTCCGTCAACAGGGGAATGGGCGGAGCCCCAGCATTTT
CDR3aa: CASSPSTGEWAEPQHF
v_gene: TRBV27
abundance: NA
j_gene: TRBJ1-5
d_gene: TRBD1

CDR3nt: TGTGCCAGCAGCGTAGAGTCCCGAAGGGGTACGCAGTATTTT
CDR3aa: CASSVESRRGTQYF
v_gene: TRBV9
abundance: NA
j_gene: TRBJ2-3
d_gene: NA

CDR3nt: TGTGCCAGCAGCCAGGGACAGCTCTATGGCTACACCTTC
CDR3aa: CASSQGQLYGYTF
v_gene: TRBV6-2/TRBV6-3
abundance: many
j_gene: TRBJ1-2
d_gene: TRBD1

CDR3nt: TGTGCCAGCAGTTTAGCGTACTTGAGCGAGCAGTACTTC
CDR3aa: CASSLAYLSEQYF
v_gene: TRBV28
abundance: NA
j_gene: TRBJ2-7
d_gene: NA

CDR3nt: TGTGCCAGCAGCTTAGTTGGACAGGGTAGTTATGAGCAGTTCTTC
CDR3aa: CASSLVGQGSYEQFF
v_gene: TRBV13
abundance: NA
j_gene: TRBJ2-1
d_gene: TRBD1

CDR3nt: TGTGCCAGCAGTCCCTCAGGACAGACTAGCACCTATGGCTACACCTTC
CDR3aa: CASSPSGQTSTYGYTF
v_gene: TRBV12-3/TRBV12-4
abundance: NA
j_gene: TRBJ1-2
d_gene: NA

CDR3nt: TGCGCCAGCAGCCAAGAAGTCGCTCCGGCTCCTAACTATGGCTACACCTTC
CDR3aa: CASSQEVAPAPNYGYTF
v_gene: TRBV4-3
abundance: few
j_gene: TRBJ1-2
d_gene: NA

CDR3nt: TGTGCCAGCAGCTCATCTAGCACCATATATTTT
CDR3aa: CASSSSSTIYF
v_gene: TRBV28
abundance: NA
j_gene: TRBJ1-3
d_gene: NA

CDR3nt: TGCAGTGCTTACCAGGGAGAGCGGGCCAACGTCCTGACTTTC
CDR3aa: CSAYQGERANVLTF
v_gene: TRBV20-1
abundance: NA
j_gene: TRBJ2-6
d_gene: NA

CDR3nt: TGTGCCCGCCAGGGACAGACTATTGCTAGTGAGCAGTTCTTC
CDR3aa: CARQGQTIASEQFF
v_gene: TRBV2
abundance: NA
j_gene: TRBJ2-1
d_gene: TRBD1

CDR3nt: TGCGCCAGCAGCTTTGGGACTAGCGGACGATCCTACAATGAGCAGTTCTTC
CDR3aa: CASSFGTSGRSYNEQFF
v_gene: TRBV5-1
abundance: NA
j_gene: TRBJ2-1
d_gene: TRBD2

CDR3nt: TGCGCCAGCAGAAGTCAGAGTAATGAAAAACTGTTTTTT
CDR3aa: CASRSQSNEKLFF
v_gene: TRBV5-1
abundance: NA
j_gene: TRBJ1-4
d_gene: NA

CDR3nt: TGTGCCAGCAGTTTGGGGGACTACCGACGCACAGATACGCAGTATTTT
CDR3aa: CASSLGDYRRTDTQYF
v_gene: TRBV12-3/TRBV12-4
abundance: NA
j_gene: TRBJ2-3
d_gene: TRBD2

CDR3nt: TGCAGTGCTAGAGATTGGGGTGGTGGCAATCAGCCCCAGCATTTT
CDR3aa: CSARDWGGGNQPQHF
v_gene: TRBV20-1
abundance: NA
j_gene: TRBJ1-5
d_gene: NA

CDR3nt: TGTGCCAGCAGTTTTAGACAGGGGGCCAATCAGCCCCAGCATTTT
CDR3aa: CASSFRQGANQPQHF
v_gene: TRBV6-5
abundance: few
j_gene: TRBJ1-5
d_gene: TRBD1

CDR3nt: TGTGCCAGCAGCCCTATAGCGGGGGGATTATACTACGAGCAGTACTTC
CDR3aa: CASSPIAGGLYYEQYF
v_gene: TRBV7-8
abundance: NA
j_gene: TRBJ2-7
d_gene: TRBD2